A single sample is the source of the 18 T cell receptor beta chains below, sequenced in a study of T cell repertoires in cytomegalovirus infection. TCRdb re-called the reads through MiXCR, storing one row per CDR3 protein. The data hold roughly 49,000 distinct CDR3 sequences, with approximately 22% observed a single time. These receptors are not linked to any known antigen. Sequencing was done on a sample of PBMCs, sequenced either directly or after in vitro stimulation (not recorded which). The receptor set was obtained from a human donor in good health (CMV status not recorded). Some clones in this sample may be carry-over from other donors' samples.

The CDR3 is CAITAGASGYEQYF. CDR3 nucleotides: TGTGCCATCACCGCAGGAGCTAGCGGCTACGAGCAGTACTTC. The chain joins TRBV10-3 to TRBJ2-7, with 7 bases that match TRBD2. V shed 7 bases, J shed 3 bases, and the junction held 9 bases outside the gene matches. Germline V CDR1 and CDR2: ENHRY, SYGVKD. The CDR3 has 14 amino acids.

The chain couples TRBV19 to TRBJ1-1; maybe TRBD1 (5 bases). Trimming took 6 bases from V and 5 from J, leaving 10 bases between them. The CDR3 contains 12 residues. The germline CDR1 and CDR2 sequences are LNHDA and SQIVND (reference sequence). CDR3 DNA: TGTGCCAGTAGCCAGGGTACTACTGAAGCTTTCTTT. The encoded protein is CASSQGTTEAFF.

This clonotype was counted at least ten times. The chain employs TRBV7-9 and TRBJ1-5, with 7 bases fitting TRBD1. CDR1 SEHNR and CDR2 FQNEAQ come from the germline V gene (reference sequence). This CDR3 has 16 amino acids. Germline trimming cut 5 bases from V and 3 bases from J; bases unmatched to any gene: 10. CDR3 nucleotide sequence: TGTGCCAGCAGCCCCCAGGAAGGGGGCAACAATCAGCCCCAGCATTTT. This codes for CASSPQEGGNNQPQHF.

This clonotype was found many times. J is TRBJ1-6 and V is TRBV12-3 or TRBV12-4; the match to TRBD1 covers 9 bases. Trimming removed 5 bases from V and 7 bases from J; junction bases left unmatched: 6. There are 15 residues in the CDR3. The CDR3 DNA reads as TGTGCCAGCAGTCCGACAGGGGGAAGGAATTCACCCCTCCACTTT. The encoded protein is CASSPTGGRNSPLHF.

The sample holds many counts of this clonotype. The chain is built from TRBV18 and TRBJ1-5; D unclear. Germline V gives CDR1 KGHSH, CDR2 LQKENI. The CDR3 length is 14 residues. V lost 2 bases and J 1 base, leaving 6 bases between the germline ends. The CDR3 loop is CASSPGASNQPQHF. The DNA for the CDR3 is TGTGCCAGCTCACCAGGCGCGAGCAATCAGCCCCAGCATTTT.

With respect to this clonotype: This clone may be a read error of a much larger clone one base away. The rearrangement uses TRBV7-2 and TRBJ2-5, with 8 bases lining up with TRBD1. The length of the CDR3 is 13 residues. Germline V gene lookup returns CDR1 SGHTA and CDR2 FQGNSA. The V and J ends lost 7 bases and 12 bases, in that order; junction bases with no gene match: 13. The CDR3 sequence: CASTTGGRGIKYF. The CDR3 DNA sequence: TGTGCCAGCACCACAGGGGGGCGGGGAATCAAGTACTTC.

This clonotype showed up many times. The V gene is TRBV28, the J gene TRBJ1-5, with 7 bases matching TRBD1. The junction had 16 bases not matched to a gene; V was cut back by 5 bases and J by 3 bases. The CDR3 sequence is 18 residues long. Per the germline V gene, CDR1 is MDHEN and CDR2 is SYDVKM. This CDR3 reads CASSGGRGTVRNNQPQHF. CDR3 DNA: TGTGCCAGCAGTGGGGGCAGGGGGACCGTACGTAACAATCAGCCCCAGCATTTT.

This clonotype was found many times. The J gene is TRBJ2-1, the V gene TRBV7-2, with TRBD2 matching over 13 bases. The CDR3 sequence is 17 residues long. Germline CDR1 is SGHTA and CDR2 is FQGNSA. The V segment lost 5 bases and the J segment 4 bases; nucleotides outside the gene matches: 8. The CDR3 nucleotides are TGTGCCAGCAGCCAACTAGCGGGGGGGCCGAGTTACAATGAGCAGTTCTTC. This gives the protein CASSQLAGGPSYNEQFF.

This clonotype qualifies as large. The rearrangement uses TRBV7-9 and TRBJ2-1; 7 bases line up with TRBD2. The CDR3 contains 16 residues. Germline assignment: CDR1 SEHNR and CDR2 FQNEAQ (reference sequence). The V segment lost 5 bases and the J segment 0 bases; nucleotides outside the gene matches: 7. The CDR3 DNA reads TGTGCCAGCAGCGAGGAACGGACTAGCTCCTACAATGAGCAGTTCTTC. It specifies CASSEERTSSYNEQFF.

About this clonotype itself: The missing conserved phenylalanine or tryptophan at the end of this CDR3 makes a read error likely. The DNA is left out, because the CDR3 cannot be placed on it with certainty; the CDR3 is given as TCRdb lists it. The chain recombines TRBV15 with TRBJ1-2; the DNA was not compared with TRBD1, the D call given in the table. Germline CDR1 is LNHNV and CDR2 is YYDKDF (reference sequence). The CDR3 is 13 amino acids long, termini counted. The CDR3 loop reads CATSRVGTGGRQM.

This clonotype was detected a few times. This chain uses TRBV6-1 with TRBJ2-3, with 13 positions matching TRBD2. Trimming removed 4 bases from V and 2 bases from J; junction bases left unmatched: 12. This CDR3 has 19 residues. Germline-derived CDR1 and CDR2 are MNHNS and SASEGT. CDR3 amino acids: CASSARRLAGGAITDTQYF. CDR3 nucleotides: TGTGCCAGCAGTGCCCGAAGACTAGCGGGGGGCGCCATCACAGATACGCAGTATTTT.

This clonotype showed up just a few times. The V and J genes are TRBV6-1 and TRBJ1-1; D gene unclear. The V gene's germline CDR1 is MNHNS and CDR2 SASEGT. Trimming removed 6 bases at V and 0 bases at J, with 8 bases between. The CDR3 consists of 13 residues. The chain's CDR3 is CASSDPMNTEAFF. For the CDR3, the DNA is TGTGCCAGCAGCGACCCCATGAACACTGAAGCTTTCTTT.

V usage is TRBV5-5 and J usage is TRBJ2-7; D remains ambiguous. The V end lost 2 bases, the J end lost 3 bases, and 12 bases lay between the germline ends. CDR1 is SGHKS, CDR2 YYEKEE, per germline (reference sequence). The CDR3 totals 14 residues. CDR3 loop: CASSFDALLYEQYF. CDR3 sequence (DNA): TGTGCCAGCAGCTTTGATGCCCTGCTCTACGAGCAGTACTTC.

Ten or more counts support this clonotype. This rearrangement joins TRBV6-5 to TRBJ1-1, with 7 bases lining up with TRBD1. The J segment lost 5 bases and the V segment lost 4 bases, leaving 7 bases of the junction unmatched. Looked up from germline, CDR1 is MNHEY and CDR2 is SVGAGI. This CDR3 is built from 14 residues. Here the CDR3 DNA reads TGTGCCAGCAGTTTACACAGGGGTGAGACTGAAGCTTTCTTT. It translates to CASSLHRGETEAFF.

This clonotype was seen repeatedly, ten times or more. The genes are TRBV19 and TRBJ1-5, with 7 bases fitting TRBD1. There are 15 residues in the CDR3. The V gene end was trimmed by 6 bases and the J gene end by 5 bases; junction bases not matched to a gene: 10. CDR1 LNHDA and CDR2 SQIVND come from the germline V gene (reference sequence). The DNA of the CDR3 is TGTGCCAGTAGGCGGGTAGGGGGCACGGATCAGCCCCAGCATTTT. It specifies CASRRVGGTDQPQHF. The full variable domain, in which reference TRBV19 and TRBJ1-5 provide the parts outside the CDR3, is DGGITQSPKYLFRKEGQNVTLSCEQNLNHDAMYWYRQDPGQGLRLIYYSQIVNDFQKGDIAEGYSVSREKKESFPLTVTSAQKNPTAFYLCASRRVGGTDQPQHFGDGTRLSIL.

The gene calls are TRBV6-6 and TRBJ2-2; 7 bases line up with TRBD1. In germline, CDR1 is MNHNY, CDR2 SVGAGI (reference sequence). This CDR3 region has 16 residues. V was pared by 2 bases and J by 3 bases, with 6 bases of the junction left unmatched. The CDR3 is CASSYPTGRDTGELFF. CDR3 DNA: TGTGCCAGCAGTTACCCGACAGGGAGAGACACCGGGGAGCTGTTTTTT.

The V and J genes are TRBV14 and TRBJ2-3; 9 nucleotides match TRBD2. The CDR3 spans 16 residues. Germline CDR1 SGHDN, CDR2 FVKESK. Unmatched junction bases numbered 7, after V lost 2 bases and J lost 4 bases. CDR3 sequence (DNA): TGTGCCAGCAGCCAACTGCGGGGGGGTATTTCAGATACGCAGTATTTT. Amino acid sequence: CASSQLRGGISDTQYF.

In regard to this clonotype: At one end the junction does not follow the germline gene, possibly because of a read error. The chain links TRBV7-2 to TRBJ2-1, with D perhaps TRBD1 or TRBD2 (6 bases each). The CDR3 sequence is 15 residues long. Per the germline V gene, CDR1 is SGHTA and CDR2 is FQGNSA. The DNA for the CDR3 is TGTGCCGGCAGCGCGCGGGACTTAGGGGGGAATGAGCAGTTCTTC. Translation gives CAGSARDLGGNEQFF.